The 28 T cell receptor beta chains below all came from one sample that was sequenced in a study of CD8+CD57+ T cells in acquired aplastic anemia. The template for TCR beta VDJ and CDR3 sequence profiling was genomic DNA. One entry per CDR3 protein results from TCRdb running MiXCR on the reads. The table includes about 48,000 distinct CDR3 sequences, about three quarters detected once. The sample consisted of sorted CD4+, CD8+, or CD8+CD57+ T cells (not recorded which) from PBMCs. Source of these receptors: a human donor in good health, serving as a control.

Comments on this clonotype: One end of the junction varies from germline; a read error may be responsible. This sequence joins TRBV10-3 and TRBJ1-2; TRBD1 agrees at 8 bases. Germline V lookup: CDR1 ENHRY, CDR2 SYGVKD. The CDR3 extends over 14 amino acids. This CDR3 reads CASSPTGGDYGYTF. The CDR3 DNA follows: TGTGCCAGCAGTCCTACAGGGGGGGACTATGGCTACACCTTC.

This rearrangement joins TRBV20-1 to TRBJ2-1, with 7 bases fitting TRBD2. The germline V gene encodes CDR1 DFQATT and CDR2 SNEGSKA (reference sequence). The CDR3 runs to 14 residues. V was pared by 1 base and J by 5 bases, with 5 bases of the junction left unmatched. The CDR3 DNA follows: TGCAGTGCTAGAGTCAGCGGGAAAAACAATGAGCAGTTCTTC. It codes for CSARVSGKNNEQFF.

The chain has TRBV2 and TRBJ1-5; D is undetermined. This CDR3 is 13 amino acids long. Germline values: CDR1 SNHLY, CDR2 FYNNEI. The ends were cut back, 6 bases at V and 6 bases at J, with 12 bases in the middle. CDR3 sequence: CASSFQVGQPQHF. As DNA, the CDR3 is TGTGCCAGCAGCTTCCAGGTCGGTCAGCCCCAGCATTTT.

The V and J genes are TRBV20-1 and TRBJ2-7; D may be TRBD2 (7 bases). The CDR3 covers 15 residues. V shed 3 bases and J shed 3 bases, with 18 bases lying between them. Germline V lookup: CDR1 DFQATT, CDR2 SNEGSKA (reference sequence). The CDR3 reads CSARGAGRELYEQYF. In nucleotides, the CDR3 is TGCAGTGCTAGGGGGGCAGGGCGGGAGCTCTACGAGCAGTACTTC.

There are many counts of this clonotype. The rearrangement joins TRBV4-2 to TRBJ1-4; tentatively, D is TRBD1 (5 bases). The CDR3 runs 17 residues. CDR1 is LGHNA, CDR2 YNFKEQ, per germline. V was trimmed by 0 bases and J by 8 bases, leaving 19 bases between them. The CDR3 DNA sequence: TGTGCCAGCAGCCAAGAGAGTATTGATAGGGGTGGGGAAAAACTGTTTTTT. This codes for CASSQESIDRGGEKLFF.

The table lists this clonotype with a few counts. The V call is TRBV10-1, the J call TRBJ2-7; 9 bases align to TRBD2. CDR1 is WNHNN and CDR2 is SYGVQD in the germline V gene (reference sequence). The CDR3 sequence is 15 residues long. The trim removed 2 bases at V and 2 bases at J, leaving 4 bases unmatched. The CDR3 protein is CASSEEAGGPYEQYF. In DNA form, the CDR3 reads TGCGCCAGCAGTGAGGAGGCGGGGGGGCCCTACGAGCAGTACTTC.

The chain couples TRBV7-9 to TRBJ1-2; D is uncertain. Germline CDR1 is SEHNR and CDR2 is FQNEAQ (reference sequence). Trimming took 5 bases from V and 4 from J, leaving 11 bases between them. This CDR3 spans 13 amino acids. CDR3 bases: TGTGCCAGCAGCCCCCTTGTCGGCTATGGCTACACCTTC. Its translation: CASSPLVGYGYTF.

V and J are TRBV5-1 and TRBJ2-6; D not certain. The CDR3 loop spans 15 amino acids. Per germline, CDR1 SGHRS and CDR2 YFSETQ. The V gene lost 0 bases and the J gene lost 2 bases, with 6 bases spanning the gap. As DNA, the CDR3 is TGCGCCAGCAGCTTGGATGTCGCTGGGGCCAACGTCCTGACTTTC. Residues: CASSLDVAGANVLTF.

This sequence joins TRBV7-6 and TRBJ2-5; D unresolved. The CDR3 consists of 15 residues. Germline CDR1 reads SGHVS; CDR2 reads FNYEAQ. Trimming took 5 bases from V and 5 from J, leaving 18 bases between them. The CDR3 nucleotides read TGTGCCAGCAGCCCCTCTACTATGTTTTCTGAGACCCAGTACTTC. It specifies CASSPSTMFSETQYF.

The chain has TRBV15 and TRBJ1-6; unclear D gene. The CDR3 extends over 13 amino acids. V lost 5 bases and J 4 bases, leaving 6 bases between the germline ends. The germline V gene encodes CDR1 LNHNV and CDR2 YYDKDF (reference sequence). The CDR3 DNA is TGTGCCACCAGCCGGAGTTATAATTCACCCCTCCACTTT. Protein: CATSRSYNSPLHF. The full variable domain, its missing parts supplied by reference TRBV15 and TRBJ1-6, is DAMVIQNPRYQVTQFGKPVTLSCSQTLNHNVMYWYQQKSSQAPKLLFHYYDKDFNNEADTPDNFQSRRPNTSFCFLDIRSPGLGDTAMYLCATSRSYNSPLHFGNGTRLTVT.

Turning to this clonotype: One end of the junction varies from germline; a read error may be responsible. The chain uses TRBV11-2 and TRBJ2-7, with 9 bases aligning to TRBD2. Germline V gene lookup returns CDR1 SGHAT and CDR2 FQNNGV. This CDR3 spans 16 amino acids. Here the CDR3 reads CASSPNSGTSTYGQYF. CDR3 DNA: TGTGCCAGCAGCCCAAATTCCGGGACTAGCACCTACGGGCAGTACTTC.

This rearrangement joins TRBV10-3 to TRBJ2-5; 7 bases fit TRBD2. CDR1 ENHRY and CDR2 SYGVKD come from the germline V gene. This CDR3 region has 14 residues. V was pared by 5 bases and J by 3 bases, with 6 bases of the junction left unmatched. CDR3 in amino acids: CAISRSLAEETQYF. CDR3 coding DNA: TGTGCCATCAGTAGGAGTCTAGCGGAAGAGACCCAGTACTTC.

This chain uses TRBV2 with TRBJ1-5, with D maybe TRBD1 (6 bases). The CDR3 is 15 residues long. CDR1 and CDR2 (germline): SNHLY, FYNNEI. V dropped 1 base and J dropped 1 base, with 8 bases sitting between them. CDR3 bases: TGTGCCAGCAGTGAAGACAGGGTCAGCAATCAGCCCCAGCATTTT. Its translation: CASSEDRVSNQPQHF.

This rearrangement joins TRBV29-1 to TRBJ2-6, with a weak D call TRBD2 (5 bases). The ends were cut back, 6 bases at V and 5 bases at J, with 14 bases in the middle. Per germline, CDR1 SQVTM and CDR2 ANQGSEA. This CDR3 contains 14 residues. The CDR3 bases are TGCAGCGTGGGAGAGGGCCTGCGGGCCAACGTCCTGACTTTC. Translation gives CSVGEGLRANVLTF.

By share, this clonotype counts as medium-sized. The gene calls are TRBV24-1 and TRBJ2-1, with 11 positions matching TRBD1. The junction had 5 bases not matched to a gene; V was cut back by 3 bases and J by 5 bases. This CDR3 is built from 16 residues. Germline V gene data show CDR1 as KGHDR and CDR2 as SFDVKD. The CDR3 here is CATSDPGTGGDNEQFF. As DNA, the CDR3 is TGTGCCACCAGTGATCCAGGGACAGGGGGTGACAATGAGCAGTTCTTC.

V usage is TRBV5-1 and J usage is TRBJ2-2, with D possibly matching TRBD1 (6 bases). Trimming took off 5 bases at V and 6 bases at J, with 14 bases between the two ends. The germline CDR1 and CDR2 sequences are SGHRS and YFSETQ. The CDR3 has 14 amino acids. The CDR3 loop is CASSSGDGAGELFF. The CDR3 DNA reads as TGCGCCAGCAGTTCAGGGGATGGGGCCGGGGAGCTGTTTTTT.

V usage is TRBV29-1 and J usage is TRBJ2-4; perhaps TRBD1 as D (6 bases). Germline CDR1 SQVTM, CDR2 ANQGSEA. The CDR3 is 14 amino acids. The germline V and J ends were trimmed by 4 bases and 2 bases, with 12 bases remaining between them. The CDR3 DNA reads TGCAGCGTTGCGCTCCAGGGGACCAAAAACATTCAGTACTTC. This sequence encodes CSVALQGTKNIQYF.

This chain uses TRBV6-5 with TRBJ1-2, with a weak D call TRBD1 (5 bases). This CDR3 spans 16 amino acids. The V gene lost 4 bases and the J gene lost 2 bases, with 17 bases spanning the gap. Germline loops: CDR1 MNHEY, CDR2 SVGAGI. The CDR3 DNA follows: TGTGCCAGCAGTTCGCCGTGGGACCGCACCAACTATGGCTACACCTTC. It is translated as CASSSPWDRTNYGYTF.

The rearrangement joins TRBV9 to TRBJ1-3; no definite D call. Trimming shortened V by 0 bases and J by 0 bases, and 7 bases separated the two germline ends. The CDR3 consists of 15 residues. CDR1 SGDLS and CDR2 YYNGEE come from the germline V gene. CDR3 nucleotide sequence: TGTGCCAGCAGCGTAGACTGGAGCTCTGGAAACACCATATATTTT. The encoded protein is CASSVDWSSGNTIYF.

V gene TRBV28 combines with J gene TRBJ2-3; 11 positions agree with TRBD2. V lost 3 bases to trimming and J lost 3 bases; unmatched junction nucleotides: 5. The CDR3 contains 16 residues. The germline gives CDR1 MDHEN, CDR2 SYDVKM. The CDR3 loop reads CASSLIAGGTTDTQYF. CDR3 bases: TGTGCCAGCAGTTTGATAGCGGGAGGGACGACAGATACGCAGTATTTT.

With regard to this clonotype: This CDR3 is missing its conserved last phenylalanine or tryptophan, likely due to a read error. The chain carries TRBV7-9 and TRBJ2-7; D gene uncertain. The germline CDR1 and CDR2 sequences are SEHNR and FQNEAQ (reference sequence). The CDR3 loop spans 11 amino acids. V lost 8 bases and J lost 1, with 6 bases in between. CDR3 in DNA: TGTGCCAGCGGGCAGTCCTACGAGCAGTACCTC. It codes for CASGQSYEQYL.

Here the CDR3 reads CASSLEGGAPLHF. CDR3 nucleotide sequence: TGTGCCAGCAGCTTAGAGGGGGGGGCACCCCTCCACTTT. The chain has TRBV7-9 and TRBJ1-6; D might be TRBD1 (6 bases). V gave up 1 base and J gave up 11 bases, with 9 bases separating them. The length of the CDR3 is 13 residues. Germline CDR1 SEHNR, CDR2 FQNEAQ (reference sequence).

The gene calls are TRBV11-2 and TRBJ1-2; tentatively, D is TRBD1 (6 bases). Trimming cost V 5 bases and J 2 bases, with 18 bases left between them. Germline V gene sequence: CDR1 SGHAT, CDR2 FQNNGV. CDR3 length: 16 amino acids. CDR3 amino acids: CASSRMGRGRNYGYTF. CDR3 nucleotides: TGTGCCAGCAGCCGAATGGGCAGGGGCAGAAACTATGGCTACACCTTC.

V and J are TRBV7-9 and TRBJ2-7; D is uncertain. V was clipped by 5 bases and J by 3 bases, with 11 bases between them. CDR1 is SEHNR, CDR2 FQNEAQ, per germline (reference sequence). The CDR3 covers 13 residues. CDR3 loop: CASSPSDHYEQYF. The CDR3 coding sequence is TGTGCCAGCAGCCCCTCGGACCACTACGAGCAGTACTTC.

The rearrangement links TRBV7-2 to TRBJ2-5; the D gene could be TRBD1 or TRBD2 (6 bases each). Deletions cut 4 bases from V and 4 bases from J, with 10 bases between. Germline CDR1 reads SGHTA; CDR2 reads FQGNSA. The CDR3 sequence is 13 residues long. In DNA, the CDR3 is TGTGCCAGCAGCTCCGGGGGCCGAGAGACCCAGTACTTC. It translates to CASSSGGRETQYF.

The chain carries TRBV25-1 and TRBJ1-6, with TRBD1 matching 10 bases. Losses at the gene ends were 4 bases for V and 6 bases for J; bases not matched to a gene: 9. The CDR3 runs to 17 residues. Germline V gene data show CDR1 as MGHDK and CDR2 as SYGVNS. The CDR3 DNA reads TGTGCCAGCAGTGGCCTAATGGGGACAGGGGTTAATTCACCCCTCCACTTT. Translating gives CASSGLMGTGVNSPLHF. Drawing the rest from reference TRBV25-1 and TRBJ1-6, the complete variable domain is EADIYQTPRYLVIGTGKKITLECSQTMGHDKMYWYQQDPGMELHLIHYSYGVNSTEKGDLSSESTVSRIRTEHFPLTLESARPSHTSQYLCASSGLMGTGVNSPLHFGNGTRLTVT.

In this sample, this clonotype turned up a few times. The genes are TRBV10-3 and TRBJ1-1, with D possibly TRBD1 on 5 matching bases. The length of the CDR3 is 15 residues. Germline V gene sequence: CDR1 ENHRY, CDR2 SYGVKD. V gave up 9 bases and J gave up 1 base, with 18 bases separating them. This CDR3 is CAIRRDHESNTEAFF. The CDR3 bases are TGTGCCATTCGGAGGGACCACGAATCGAACACTGAAGCTTTCTTT.

The chain employs TRBV5-4 and TRBJ2-7; TRBD2 agrees at 12 bases. Trimming removed 4 bases from V and 2 bases from J; junction bases left unmatched: 4. This CDR3 comprises 15 residues. Per germline, CDR1 SGHNT and CDR2 YYREEE (reference sequence). The CDR3 DNA follows: TGTGCCAGCAGCAACGGACTAGCGGGGACCTACGAGCAGTACTTC. Its protein is CASSNGLAGTYEQYF.